The clone carrying this T cell receptor (beta chain) was observed a handful of times. Its antigen remains unidentified. The same CDR3 is also encoded by other DNA sequences in this sample. Reverse transcribing all isolated RNA meant expressed TCRB transcripts were sequenced. Assay: immunoSEQ multiplex PCR; the TCRdb copy retains only in-frame clones and omits some. The sample carries 640,000 or so clones, 13% recorded once. The source of the sample is a study of beta chain features in type 1 diabetes. Study-wide points: All four CD4+ subsets of Type 1 diabetes patients contained TCRB CDR3s that were moderately but significantly shorter. Patients' naive, central memory and Treg TCRB repertoires seemed closer to one another than those of healthy donors. The influence of HLA type on TCRB rearrangement stayed undetermined.

V lost 0 bases and J lost 1, with 5 bases in between. Germline-derived CDR1 and CDR2 are SGHRS and YFSETQ. CDR3 length equals 13 residues. This sequence joins TRBV5-1 and TRBJ2-7; D remains ambiguous. Sequences were obtained from naive CD4+ T cells from blood. The TCR sequence derives from a man aged 18 to 30 with type 1 diabetes. CDR3 in DNA: TGCGCCAGCAGCTTGGACGGTTCCTACGAGCAGTACTTC. This sequence encodes CASSLDGSYEQYF. Looking up the rest from reference TRBV5-1 and TRBJ2-7 gives the full variable domain: KAGVTQTPRYLIKTRGQQVTLSCSPISGHRSVSWYQQTPGQGLQFLFEYFSETQRNKGNFPGRFSGRQFSNSRSEMNVSTLELGDSALYLCASSLDGSYEQYFGPGTRLTVT.